This T cell receptor beta chain was captured by sequencing in a study of CD8 T cells in Susac syndrome. This CDR3 contains 14 residues. CDR1 SNHLY and CDR2 FYNNEI come from the germline V gene. TCR beta sequencing was performed on blood CD8+ and CD4+ T cells. The diagnostic criteria were recently defined, and patients with Susac syndrome met them for definite or probable disease. TEMRA cells were enriched by FACS, and CD4+ and CD8+ T cells were negatively isolated. About this clonotype: One end of the junction fails to match germline, which may point to a read error.

Reverse transcription used roughly 0.5 to 1 ug RNA and random hexamers. Multiplex PCR with immunoSEQ amplified the TCR beta CDR3 across 54 Vbeta and 13 Jbeta. TCRdb redid the calling of the immunoSEQ multiplex PCR reads with MiXCR, one entry per CDR3 protein. The sample lists hundreds of thousands of distinct CDR3 sequences; roughly 93% were seen once. This clonotype originated in a human donor with Susac syndrome. The V and J genes are TRBV2 and TRBJ1-1; 8 nucleotides line up with TRBD1. The specimen sequenced was CD4+ T cells from PBMCs. The CDR3: CASREDRGSTEAFF. CDR3 bases: TGTGCCAGCAGAGAAGACAGGGGAAGCACTGAAGCTTTCTTT.